A single sample gave rise to the 5 T cell receptor beta chains below, sequenced in a study of sequential checkpoint blockade in melanoma. Some clones are missing from TCRdb's copy, which holds only in-frame ones; the method was immunoSEQ multiplex PCR. The table lists 30,000 or so clones, 82% of them singletons. This sample's treatment: randomized to nivolumab then ipilimumab (arm A) or the reverse (arm B). Source: CD8+ T cells sorted from blood (inferred from file names), taken from a patient given nivolumab and ipilimumab in sequence. The receptors originated from a human donor with melanoma.

The V and J genes are TRBV2 and TRBJ2-5; perhaps TRBD1 as D (6 bases). The V and J ends lost 5 bases and 2 bases respectively, with 21 bases between them. Germline lookup yields CDR1 SNHLY and CDR2 FYNNEI. The CDR3 has 17 amino acids. CDR3 coding DNA: TGTGCCAGCAGTTGGGCGAGGACAGACCCTTCTCAAGAGACCCAGTACTTC. This translates into CASSWARTDPSQETQYF.

The rearrangement joins TRBV27 to TRBJ2-7; tentatively, D is TRBD2 (5 bases). The CDR3 contains 15 residues. The V end lost 0 bases, the J end lost 2 bases, and 11 bases lay between the germline ends. From germline, CDR1 is MNHEY and CDR2 SMNVEV (reference sequence). The CDR3 spells CASSLSRAATYEQYF. The CDR3 DNA sequence: TGTGCCAGCAGTTTATCGAGGGCCGCCACCTACGAGCAGTACTTC.

The chain has TRBV5-6 and TRBJ2-7, with D hard to call. The V gene lost 2 bases and the J gene lost 3 bases, with 9 bases spanning the gap. Germline assignment: CDR1 SGHDT and CDR2 YYEEEE. CDR3 length equals 13 residues. Written as DNA, the CDR3 is TGTGCCAGCAGCTTTTTAGAGAGCTACGAGCAGTACTTC. It translates to CASSFLESYEQYF.

The chain joins TRBV9 to TRBJ2-2; D remains unclear. The CDR3 covers 18 residues. Between the trimmed V and J ends, which lost 0 bases and 0 bases, there was a span of 15 bases. CDR1 is SGDLS and CDR2 is YYNGEE in the germline V gene. In DNA form, the CDR3 reads TGTGCCAGCAGCGTAGGAGACGAGGAAGCCACGAACACCGGGGAGCTGTTTTTT. Translating it yields CASSVGDEEATNTGELFF.

This chain's CDR3 is CASSLPTGVREKLFF. The CDR3 DNA reads TGTGCCAGCAGCTTACCAACAGGGGTCCGAGAAAAACTGTTTTTT. V usage is TRBV7-8 and J usage is TRBJ1-4; 7 bases are a match to TRBD1. The CDR3 has 15 residues. Germline loops: CDR1 SGHVS, CDR2 FQNEAQ. Losses at the gene ends were 2 bases for V and 8 bases for J; bases not matched to a gene: 8.